Listed below are T cell receptor beta chains from one sample, sequenced in a study of CD8+ T cells in alopecia areata. Profiling relied on immunoSEQ multiplex PCR, and the TCRdb table lists in-frame clones only, not all of them. The sample includes over 150,000 clones, about 55% of them seen just once. The sequencing used CD8+ T cells sorted from blood, collected at week 24, from a patient treated with tofacitinib. The receptors shown here come from a human donor with alopecia areata. Each CDR3 is given with its conserved first and last residue. Fields, in order: clone size, D gene, V gene, J gene, CDR3 protein, CDR3 DNA. The D gene is left open where the match is weak. Clone size is not always given. Where it is, it says once, few, many or a class for expanded clones.

>.|TRBD2|TRBV29-1|TRBJ2-1
CSVEDYQSGGVYNEQFF
TGCAGCGTTGAGGACTACCAGAGCGGGGGGGTTTACAATGAGCAGTTCTTC
>.|.|TRBV29-1|TRBJ2-7
CSVEETGGYEQYF
TGCAGCGTTGAAGAAACGGGTGGTTACGAGCAGTACTTC
>.|.|TRBV30|TRBJ2-7
CAWATRGATYEQYF
TGTGCCTGGGCTACGAGGGGGGCTACCTACGAGCAGTACTTC
>.|.|TRBV7-9|TRBJ1-2
CASSLGPGANYGYTF
TGTGCCAGCAGCTTAGGTCCGGGCGCTAACTATGGCTACACCTTC
>.|.|TRBV13|TRBJ2-3
CASSLEGTDTQYF
TGTGCCAGCAGCTTAGAGGGGACAGATACGCAGTATTTT
>.|TRBD1|TRBV30|TRBJ1-2
CACSTGRIGGYTF
TGTGCCTGCTCGACAGGGCGAATCGGTGGCTACACCTTC
>.|.|TRBV5-1|TRBJ1-6
CASSERGDGNSPLHF
TGCGCCAGCAGTGAAAGAGGGGATGGCAATTCACCCCTCCACTTT
>.|TRBD1|TRBV27|TRBJ1-2
CASRADRGGYTF
TGTGCCAGCAGGGCGGACAGGGGAGGCTACACCTTC
>.|.|TRBV11-2|TRBJ1-6
CASSLNAGDDSPLHF
TGTGCCAGCAGCTTAAATGCGGGAGACGATTCACCCCTCCACTTT
>once|.|TRBV5-6|TRBJ2-1
CASSLGSYYNEQFF
TGTGCCAGCAGCTTGGGTAGCTACTACAATGAGCAGTTCTTC
>.|TRBD1|TRBV29-1|TRBJ1-2
CSVEDYETGSRGYTF
TGCAGCGTTGAAGATTATGAGACAGGGTCTCGCGGCTACACCTTC
>.|TRBD2|TRBV12-5|TRBJ2-1
CASGLKAGKWDEQFF
TGTGCTAGTGGTTTGAAAGCGGGGAAGTGGGATGAGCAGTTCTTC
>.|.|TRBV4-3|TRBJ1-2
CASSQDLGDGYTF
TGCGCCAGCAGCCAAGATTTAGGGGACGGCTACACCTTC
>few|.|TRBV29-1|TRBJ2-5
CSVSGGRRETQYF
TGCAGCGTTTCCGGGGGGCGAAGAGAGACCCAGTACTTC
>.|.|TRBV6-4|TRBJ1-5
CASSDVTGHSNQPQHF
TGTGCCAGCAGTGACGTAACAGGTCATAGCAATCAGCCCCAGCATTTT
>.|TRBD2|TRBV2|TRBJ2-1
CASSALAGVNEQFF
TGTGCCAGCAGTGCACTAGCGGGGGTCAATGAGCAGTTCTTC
>.|.|TRBV9|TRBJ2-1
CASTPGVSSYNEQFF
TGTGCCAGCACCCCGGGGGTAAGCTCCTACAATGAGCAGTTCTTC
>.|TRBD1|TRBV7-9|TRBJ2-3
CASSVGQGATDTQYF
TGTGCCAGCAGCGTGGGACAGGGTGCCACAGATACGCAGTATTTT
>few|TRBD1|TRBV7-6|TRBJ1-4
CASSPGQGGGEKLFF
TGTGCCAGCAGCCCTGGACAGGGAGGCGGCGAAAAACTGTTTTTT
>few|.|TRBV29-1|TRBJ1-2
CSVEDLTGEVGYTF
TGCAGCGTTGAAGATCTTACCGGGGAGGTTGGCTACACCTTC
>.|TRBD1|TRBV6-5|TRBJ1-1
CASSYGRGATEAFF
TGTGCCAGCAGTTACGGCAGGGGGGCCACTGAAGCTTTCTTT
>few|TRBD1|TRBV7-2|TRBJ1-4
CASSYNPGDRGEKLFF
TGTGCCAGCAGCTACAATCCCGGCGACAGGGGTGAAAAACTGTTTTTT
>.|.|TRBV4-3|TRBJ2-5
CASSQDGAQQETQYF
TGCGCCAGCAGCCAGGACGGGGCACAGCAAGAGACCCAGTACTTC
>.|.|TRBV4-2|TRBJ1-5
CASSQEYSNQPQHF
TGTGCCAGCAGCCAAGAATATAGCAATCAGCCCCAGCATTTT
>few|.|TRBV7-9|TRBJ2-3
CASSPMGSRMEDTQYF
TGTGCCAGCAGCCCCATGGGCTCCCGGATGGAGGATACGCAGTATTTT
>few|.|TRBV27|TRBJ2-1
CASSFGKNEQFF
TGTGCCAGCAGTTTTGGGAAGAATGAGCAGTTCTTC
>few|.|TRBV7-8|TRBJ2-1
CASSLVAQVQGNEQFF
TGTGCCAGCAGCTTAGTAGCCCAAGTACAGGGAAATGAGCAGTTCTTC
>.|.|TRBV15|TRBJ1-5
CATSRDLTGGNQPQHF
TGTGCCACCAGCAGAGATTTAACCGGGGGCAATCAGCCCCAGCATTTT
>.|.|TRBV30|TRBJ2-7
CAWSTGPGGEQYF
TGTGCCTGGAGTACGGGACCGGGCGGCGAGCAGTACTTC
>.|.|TRBV11-2|TRBJ2-3
CASAYDTQYF
TGTGCCAGCGCCTACGATACGCAGTATTTT
>.|.|TRBV14|TRBJ2-5
CASSQLQGETQYF
TGTGCCAGCAGCCAATTGCAGGGGGAGACCCAGTACTTC
>.|.|TRBV9|TRBJ2-2
CASSVVQYGELFF
TGTGCCAGCAGCGTAGTTCAGTACGGGGAGCTGTTTTTT
>.|.|TRBV13|TRBJ2-7
CASSLSQGRYEQYF
TGTGCCAGCAGCTTAAGCCAAGGGAGGTACGAGCAGTACTTC
>.|TRBD1|TRBV5-8|TRBJ2-2
CASSPGTGNTGELFF
TGTGCCAGCAGCCCCGGGACAGGGAACACCGGGGAGCTGTTTTTT
>few|.|TRBV29-1|TRBJ2-1
CSPLAHNEQFF
TGCAGCCCCCTCGCCCACAATGAGCAGTTCTTC
>many|.|TRBV6-6|TRBJ1-6
CASKGTLNSPLHF
TGTGCCAGCAAGGGGACTTTGAATTCACCCCTCCACTTT
>.|TRBD2|TRBV4-1|TRBJ2-3
CASSQAGLAADTQYF
TGCGCCAGCAGCCAAGCGGGACTAGCTGCAGATACGCAGTATTTT
>.|.|TRBV30|TRBJ1-2
CAWSFGAGQDGYTF
TGTGCCTGGAGTTTCGGAGCAGGGCAGGATGGCTACACCTTC
>.|.|TRBV11-2|TRBJ2-3
CASSDRSDTQYF
TGTGCCAGCAGCGATAGGTCCGATACGCAGTATTTT
>few|.|TRBV29-1|TRBJ2-4
CSVEGGPDLAKNIQYF
TGCAGCGTTGAGGGGGGACCAGACCTAGCCAAAAACATTCAGTACTTC